Sequencing of this T cell receptor (beta chain) was carried out in a study of blood T cell repertoires in COVID-19. Study-wide context: Samples of COVID-19 (acute and convalescent) were obtained from the United States, Italy and Spain. PBMCs, B-cell-depleted T cells, or T cells were the source of the cDNA or gDNA that made up the material.

V lost 5 bases to trimming and J lost 6 bases; unmatched junction nucleotides: 5. Germline CDR1 and CDR2: SGHRS and YFSETQ. The CDR3 extends over 14 amino acids. Source study methods: Amplification from reference gene primers served as the basis for estimated nucleated cell counts. The repertoire was sequenced with immunoSEQ multiplex PCR; TCRdb's copy has only in-frame clones and lacks some. V and J calls and clone size follow that table, whereas D and trimming were derived from the DNA. The table has around 46,000 clones, roughly 88% seen once; the top ten hold approximately 54%. The clonotype originates from a man between 65 and 85 years old with acute or convalescent COVID-19. Sequenced sample: peripheral blood. The chain combines TRBV5-1 with TRBJ1-4; the match to TRBD1 covers 9 bases. The CDR3 here is CASSQQGADEKLFF. Here the CDR3 DNA reads TGCGCCAGCAGTCAACAGGGGGCGGATGAAAAACTGTTTTTT.